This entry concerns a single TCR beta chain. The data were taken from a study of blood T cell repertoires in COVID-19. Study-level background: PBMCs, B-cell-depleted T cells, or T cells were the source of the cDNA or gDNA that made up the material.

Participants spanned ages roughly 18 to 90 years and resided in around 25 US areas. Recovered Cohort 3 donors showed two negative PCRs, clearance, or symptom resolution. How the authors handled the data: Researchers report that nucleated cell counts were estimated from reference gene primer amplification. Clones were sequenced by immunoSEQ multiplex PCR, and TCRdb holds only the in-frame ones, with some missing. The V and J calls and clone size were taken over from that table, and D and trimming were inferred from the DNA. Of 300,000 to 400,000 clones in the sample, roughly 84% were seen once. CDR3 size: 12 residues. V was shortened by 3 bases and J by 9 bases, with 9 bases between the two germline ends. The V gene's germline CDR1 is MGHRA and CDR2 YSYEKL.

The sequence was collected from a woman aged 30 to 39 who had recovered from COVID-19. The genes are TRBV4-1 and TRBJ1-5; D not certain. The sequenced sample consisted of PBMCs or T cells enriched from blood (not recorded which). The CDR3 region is CASSHGELPQHF. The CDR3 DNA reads TGCGCCAGCAGCCACGGGGAATTGCCCCAGCATTTT.